This TCR beta chain was recorded in a study of cytotoxic CD8 clonotypes in ibrutinib-treated CLL. At the level of the study: Partial response occurred in roughly 25 patients and complete response in 2; at median about 70 months, approximately 14 remained remitted and around 12 progressed.

The protocol was immunoSEQ multiplex PCR, while the TCRdb copy is restricted to in-frame clones and leaves out a portion. The sample holds about 200,000 clones; approximately 72% are singletons and the top ten take around an eighth. This clone was seen once. The length of the CDR3 is 15 residues. V dropped 0 bases and J dropped 1 base, with 11 bases sitting between them. The germline CDR1 and CDR2 sequences are SGDLS and YYNGEE. This TCR came from a human donor with chronic lymphocytic leukemia. The V gene is TRBV9, the J gene TRBJ2-7; TRBD1 or TRBD2 may be the D gene (5 bases each). This material consisted of PBMCs, taken after 24 months of ibrutinib treatment. This CDR3 is CASSVAGTTSYEQYF. The CDR3 DNA sequence: TGTGCCAGCAGCGTAGCCGGGACCACATCCTACGAGCAGTACTTC.